Sequencing of this TCR beta chain was carried out in a study of T cell repertoires in cytomegalovirus infection. In the study overall: From public TCR beta signatures came an indication of both CMV infection and matching HLA type.

In its sample, this clonotype was seen many times. Its antigen remains unknown. V was pared by 1 base and J by 12 bases, with 7 bases of the junction left unmatched. Germline loops: CDR1 SGHTA, CDR2 FQGNSA. CDR3 length: 15 residues. One entry per CDR3 protein, called by TCRdb with MiXCR from the reads. There are 680,000 or so distinct CDR3 sequences in the sample; around 32% occur only once, and about 18% lies in the top ten. Study outcomes and limitations: Carriage of CMV together with the relevant HLA was identifiable through cumulative public TCR beta family frequency.

The receptor was derived from a human donor in good health (CMV status not recorded). Some clones in this sample may be carry-over from other donors' samples. Specimen: cultured PBMCs, collected from culture after CMV antigen stimulation. The chain uses TRBV7-2 and TRBJ2-1; 12 nucleotides line up with TRBD2. CDR3 in DNA: TGTGCCAGCAGCTTAGGGCTAGCGGGAGGGGTCGGGCAGTTCTTC. It codes for CASSLGLAGGVGQFF.